The source of this T cell receptor (beta chain) is a study of cytomegalovirus exposure and HLA in healthy donors. The assay was immunoSEQ multiplex PCR, and TCRdb's table has in-frame clones only and misses some. The sample yields roughly 62,000 clones, just under 95% seen once. Study-level findings and limits: The study put roughly 160 TCR beta chains on its list as cytomegalovirus-associated.

Of note for this clone: Its specificity is unknown.

Separation from the approximately 660-subject first cohort characterized the roughly 120-subject validation cohort, to which the donors belonged. Material for sequencing was PBMCs. This clonotype originated in a man aged 18 to 30 in good health and CMV-seronegative.

The CDR3 reads CASSLVTTSNEQFF. In nucleotides, the CDR3 is TGTGCCAGCAGCTTGGTTACGACTAGCAATGAGCAGTTCTTC. The chain has TRBV5-4 and TRBJ2-1, with D tentatively TRBD2 (6 bases). In germline, CDR1 is SGHNT, CDR2 YYREEE (reference sequence). Between the trimmed V and J ends, which lost 0 bases and 6 bases, there was a span of 10 bases. The CDR3 has 14 amino acids.